These 32 T cell receptor beta chains were all obtained from the same sample, sequenced in a study of regulatory T cells in long-lasting Graves disease. Time point: persistent/refractory GD, antithyroid drugs over 5 years with positive TRAb. RNA extracted from PBMCs served as the sequencing template. iRepertoire HTBI primers and Arm-PCR of CDR3 regions built TCR beta libraries. From the multiplex PCR reads, TCRdb called clonotypes with MiXCR, one entry per CDR3 protein. Of a few hundred thousand distinct CDR3 sequences listed, less than 25% are singletons. Sequenced here: peripheral blood mononuclear cells (PBMCs), sampled when the disease was refractory, from a patient treated with antithyroid drugs. These receptors were obtained from a female donor with Graves disease.

The chain recombines TRBV30 with TRBJ2-2, with 8 bases matching TRBD1. CDR3 length equals 15 residues. V gave up 5 bases and J gave up 4 bases; unmatched junction bases: 9. Germline V gene data show CDR1 as GTSNPN and CDR2 as SVGIG (reference sequence). CDR3: CAWDTDRDGTGELFF. The CDR3 bases are TGTGCCTGGGATACGGACAGGGACGGCACCGGGGAGCTGTTTTTT.

This clonotype was counted between two and nine times. The DNA of the CDR3 is TGTGCCAGCAGTTTGCGGGAGAGCACAGATACGCAGTATTTT. Its translation: CASSLRESTDTQYF. This chain joins TRBV28 and TRBJ2-3, with 7 bases matching TRBD2. Per germline, CDR1 MDHEN and CDR2 SYDVKM. This CDR3 contains 14 residues. V lost 3 bases to trimming and J lost 0 bases; unmatched junction nucleotides: 0.

The rearrangement links TRBV19 to TRBJ2-1; TRBD2 is a possible D gene (5 bases). Looked up from germline, CDR1 is LNHDA and CDR2 is SQIVND (reference sequence). The CDR3 runs to 15 residues. V lost 8 bases, J lost 8 bases, and 22 bases lay in between. The CDR3 region is CASLAPEWGRDEQFF. The CDR3 DNA is TGTGCCAGTCTAGCCCCGGAGTGGGGTCGCGATGAGCAGTTCTTC. The complete variable domain, with remaining parts taken from reference TRBV19 and TRBJ2-1, reads DGGITQSPKYLFRKEGQNVTLSCEQNLNHDAMYWYRQDPGQGLRLIYYSQIVNDFQKGDIAEGYSVSREKKESFPLTVTSAQKNPTAFYLCASLAPEWGRDEQFFGPGTRLTVL.

Concerning this clonotype itself: A much larger clone differs by one base, so this may be a read error. In DNA, the CDR3 is TGTGCCAGCAGTTACCTGGACAGGGGCTATGACTACACCTTC. Translating it yields CASSYLDRGYDYTF. The rearrangement uses TRBV6-2 or TRBV6-3 and TRBJ1-2, with 9 bases that match TRBD1. This CDR3 has 14 residues. From germline, CDR1 is MNHEY and CDR2 SVGEGT.

The chain has TRBV30 and TRBJ2-7; 9 bases are shared with TRBD1. CDR1 GTSNPN and CDR2 SVGIG come from the germline V gene (reference sequence). This CDR3 has 14 amino acids. V lost 3 bases to trimming and J lost 7 bases; unmatched junction nucleotides: 10. CDR3 sequence: CAWSRPGQGGEQYF. The CDR3 DNA reads as TGTGCCTGGAGCCGCCCGGGACAGGGAGGGGAGCAGTACTTC.

As concerns this clonotype: This may be a read error: a much more frequent sequence differs by one nucleotide. The chain combines TRBV12-3 or TRBV12-4 with TRBJ1-2; tentatively, D is TRBD1 (5 bases). Trimming removed 3 bases from V and 12 bases from J, with 23 bases in between. The CDR3 is 15 amino acids. CDR3 coding DNA: TGTGCCAGCAGTTTTAAGGGGAGGACGGCGCAGGGCCACACCTTC. Its translation: CASSFKGRTAQGHTF.

V is TRBV4-2 and J is TRBJ2-2, with 9 bases fitting TRBD2. The CDR3 covers 18 residues. Germline-derived CDR1 and CDR2 are LGHNA and YNFKEQ. Trimming took 1 base from V and 3 from J; bases not matched to a gene: 9. The DNA of the CDR3 is TGTGCCAGCAGCCAAGCGGTTGGAGCGGGAGGCCACACCGGGGAGCTGTTTTTT. Its translation: CASSQAVGAGGHTGELFF.

There are many counts of this clonotype. J is TRBJ2-5 and V is TRBV6-5; D gene unclear. V was clipped by 3 bases and J by 0 bases, with 8 bases between them. The CDR3 runs to 14 residues. Germline values: CDR1 MNHEY, CDR2 SVGAGI. CDR3 bases: TGTGCCAGCAGTTATCAACAGTACCAAGAGACCCAGTACTTC. Translated: CASSYQQYQETQYF.

Many counts were recorded for this clonotype. The gene calls are TRBV28 and TRBJ2-7; TRBD2 agrees at 9 bases. J gave up 11 bases and V 2 bases, and 4 bases lay outside the gene matches. The CDR3 length is 12 residues. CDR1 and CDR2 from the germline V gene are MDHEN and SYDVKM. Written as DNA, the CDR3 is TGTGCCAGCAGTTTAAAGCGGGGGGTGGAGTACTTC. Protein product: CASSLKRGVEYF.

This clonotype came up many times. The V call is TRBV12-3 or TRBV12-4, the J call TRBJ2-5; perhaps TRBD2 as D (5 bases). V gave up 5 bases and J gave up 4 bases, with 14 bases separating them. This CDR3 is 14 amino acids long. CDR3 amino acids: CASSLASTAETQYF. Written as DNA, the CDR3 is TGTGCCAGCAGTCTCGCTAGCACGGCAGAGACCCAGTACTTC.

The chain recombines TRBV5-1 with TRBJ1-4; possible D gene TRBD1, 5 bases. Germline V gene lookup returns CDR1 SGHRS and CDR2 YFSETQ. V was pared by 0 bases and J by 8 bases, with 14 bases between. The CDR3 loop spans 15 amino acids. The CDR3 spells CASSLVPRVGEKLFF. The CDR3 nucleotides read TGCGCCAGCAGCTTGGTTCCCAGGGTTGGAGAAAAACTGTTTTTT.

This clonotype occurred a few times. The CDR3 sequence is CAISESAAGGPQKLFF. In DNA form, the CDR3 reads TGTGCCATCAGTGAGTCTGCCGCAGGGGGCCCTCAAAAACTGTTTTTT. The chain has TRBV10-3 and TRBJ1-4; TRBD1 agrees at 8 bases. The CDR3 covers 16 residues. V shed 0 bases, J shed 9 bases, and the junction held 9 bases outside the gene matches. Germline assignment: CDR1 ENHRY and CDR2 SYGVKD.

The rearrangement joins TRBV9 to TRBJ2-7; D is unresolved. Germline values: CDR1 SGDLS, CDR2 YYNGEE. The CDR3 loop spans 14 amino acids. Trimming left V 0 bases short and J 0 bases short, with 7 bases between. The CDR3 loop reads CASSVAQTSYEQYF. Written as DNA, the CDR3 is TGTGCCAGCAGCGTAGCCCAGACCTCCTACGAGCAGTACTTC. Based on the CDR3 plus reference TRBV9 and TRBJ2-7, the full variable domain is DSGVTQTPKHLITATGQRVTLRCSPRSGDLSVYWYQQSLDQGLQFLIQYYNGEERAKGNILERFSAQQFPDLHSELNLSSLELGDSALYFCASSVAQTSYEQYFGPGTRLTVT.

The chain combines TRBV24-1 with TRBJ2-7; D ambiguous. Germline V gene lookup returns CDR1 KGHDR and CDR2 SFDVKD. This CDR3 contains 16 residues. V was cut by 1 base and J by 2 bases, with 14 bases left in between. The chain's CDR3 is CATSDFRFERPYEQYF. CDR3 nucleotide sequence: TGTGCCACCAGTGATTTCCGCTTTGAAAGGCCCTACGAGCAGTACTTC.

This clonotype was detected a few times. The J gene is TRBJ1-2, the V gene TRBV15; D gene uncertain. CDR3 length: 15 amino acids. CDR1 and CDR2 (germline): LNHNV, YYDKDF (reference sequence). The V end was cut by 1 base, the J end by 9 bases, with 18 bases between. Here the CDR3 DNA reads TGTGCCACCAGCAGAGCCCCACTATTGAATCGGAGCTACACCTTC. It translates to CATSRAPLLNRSYTF.

As regards this clonotype: A read error may be the cause here, since a much bigger clone is one base away. J is TRBJ1-2 and V is TRBV6-1; D gene uncertain. Germline V lookup: CDR1 MNHNS, CDR2 SASEGT. This CDR3 is 15 amino acids long. The DNA for the CDR3 is TGTGCCAGCACCCCCGTGGGGAGTATTAACTATGGCCACACCTTC. It translates to CASTPVGSINYGHTF.

This clonotype was seen repeatedly, ten times or more. The rearrangement uses TRBV12-3 or TRBV12-4 and TRBJ2-7, with D perhaps TRBD2 (5 bases). The length of the CDR3 is 16 residues. V lost 3 bases to trimming and J lost 2 bases, with 17 bases between them. CDR3 loop: CASSFKRGSYPYEQYF. The CDR3 DNA follows: TGTGCCAGCAGTTTTAAGCGAGGGAGTTATCCCTACGAGCAGTACTTC.

This clonotype has ten or more counts. The V call is TRBV6-2 or TRBV6-3, the J call TRBJ2-5, with 8 bases matching TRBD1. Germline trimming cut 4 bases from V and 4 bases from J; bases unmatched to any gene: 8. The V gene's germline CDR1 is MNHEY and CDR2 SVGEGT. This CDR3 comprises 15 residues. The CDR3 bases are TGTGCCAGCAGTTTCGGACAGGGCACCGTAGAGACCCAGTACTTC. As protein: CASSFGQGTVETQYF.

V usage is TRBV7-2 and J usage is TRBJ2-1, with TRBD1 matching 7 bases. Trimming took 5 bases from V and 10 from J; bases not matched to a gene: 5. The germline CDR1 and CDR2 sequences are SGHTA and FQGNSA. This CDR3 has 12 amino acids. CDR3 sequence (DNA): TGTGCCAGCAGCCACAGGGGTCAGGAGCAGTTCTTC. This encodes CASSHRGQEQFF.

This clonotype was seen repeatedly, ten times or more. The CDR3 region has the DNA TGTGCCAGCTCGGGGGATGCTAATGAAAAACTGTTTTTT. Translating it yields CASSGDANEKLFF. The J gene is TRBJ1-4, the V gene TRBV2, with D perhaps matching TRBD1 (5 bases). Germline V gives CDR1 SNHLY, CDR2 FYNNEI. This CDR3 contains 13 residues. V was shortened by 8 bases and J by 3 bases, with 10 bases between the two germline ends.

The rearrangement joins TRBV19 to TRBJ2-7; no clear D gene. The CDR3 consists of 14 residues. The V end was cut by 3 bases, the J end by 5 bases, with 14 bases between. Per germline, CDR1 LNHDA and CDR2 SQIVND (reference sequence). This chain's CDR3 is CASSIVGFHHEQYF. CDR3 in DNA: TGTGCCAGTAGTATCGTAGGGTTCCACCACGAGCAGTACTTC.

The chain links TRBV6-2 or TRBV6-3 to TRBJ2-7; D is undetermined. V lost 0 bases and J 7 bases, leaving 19 bases between the germline ends. Germline CDR1 and CDR2: MNHEY and SVGEGT. This CDR3 contains 16 residues. The CDR3 DNA sequence: TGTGCCAGCAGTTACTCGATGTTAGCTAACCTACGGGAGCAGTACTTC. Amino acids: CASSYSMLANLREQYF.

The chain combines TRBV7-2 with TRBJ2-3, with 10 bases aligning to TRBD2. Germline CDR1 reads SGHTA; CDR2 reads FQGNSA. V was clipped by 5 bases and J by 5 bases; unmatched bases: 7. CDR3 length: 15 amino acids. CDR3 bases: TGTGCCAGCAGCGGAGTAGCGGGGGGAGGAGATACGCAGTATTTT. It specifies CASSGVAGGGDTQYF.

The J gene is TRBJ2-3, the V gene TRBV11-2; TRBD2 agrees at 8 bases. CDR3 size: 15 residues. V lost 4 bases and J lost 5; bases outside the gene matches: 8. Germline CDR1 is SGHAT and CDR2 is FQNNGV. This CDR3 is CASSSSGSVIDTQYF. The CDR3, as DNA: TGTGCCAGCAGCTCAAGCGGGAGTGTTATAGATACGCAGTATTTT.

This clonotype was picked up many times. The chain links TRBV28 to TRBJ2-7; 7 nucleotides match TRBD1. CDR1 is MDHEN and CDR2 is SYDVKM in the germline V gene. CDR3 length: 14 residues. Trimming at V came to 4 bases and at J to 2 bases, leaving 5 bases not matched to a gene. The CDR3 loop reads CASSSPGQTYEQYF. As DNA, the CDR3 is TGTGCCAGCAGTTCGCCGGGACAGACCTACGAGCAGTACTTC. Based on the CDR3 plus reference TRBV28 and TRBJ2-7, the full variable domain is DVKVTQSSRYLVKRTGEKVFLECVQDMDHENMFWYRQDPGLGLRLIYFSYDVKMKEKGDIPEGYSVSREKKERFSLILESASTNQTSMYLCASSSPGQTYEQYFGPGTRLTVT.

This chain uses TRBV6-1 with TRBJ2-7; D remains unclear. Trimming left V 8 bases short and J 3 bases short, with 17 bases between. Per the germline V gene, CDR1 is MNHNS and CDR2 is SASEGT. CDR3 length: 14 amino acids. The CDR3 DNA sequence: TGTGCCAGCGTCCCCGCCGGCGGAGACTACGAGCAGTACTTC. Encoded protein: CASVPAGGDYEQYF.

This clonotype was detected a few times. J is TRBJ2-2 and V is TRBV5-1; 7 nucleotides line up with TRBD2. The germline V gene encodes CDR1 SGHRS and CDR2 YFSETQ. This CDR3 is 17 amino acids long. Trimming took 0 bases from V and 6 from J; bases not matched to a gene: 11. CDR3 amino acids: CASSLAARELGAGELFF. In nucleotides, the CDR3 is TGCGCCAGCAGCTTGGCCGCGCGGGAGTTAGGGGCCGGGGAGCTGTTTTTT. Filled out from reference TRBV5-1 and TRBJ2-2, the complete variable domain reads KAGVTQTPRYLIKTRGQQVTLSCSPISGHRSVSWYQQTPGQGLQFLFEYFSETQRNKGNFPGRFSGRQFSNSRSEMNVSTLELGDSALYLCASSLAARELGAGELFFGEGSRLTVL.

The chain uses TRBV29-1 and TRBJ1-1, with a weak D call TRBD1 (6 bases). From germline, CDR1 is SQVTM and CDR2 ANQGSEA. CDR3 length: 15 residues. The ends were cut back, 0 bases at V and 7 bases at J, with 18 bases in the middle. CDR3 bases: TGCAGCGTTGAAGATCGGCGGGGGGCCGAGGGTGAAGCTTTCTTT. Protein sequence: CSVEDRRGAEGEAFF.

The sample holds many counts of this clonotype. This sequence joins TRBV28 and TRBJ1-2; D is unclear. Trimming left V 1 base short and J 7 bases short, with 19 bases between. CDR1 MDHEN and CDR2 SYDVKM come from the germline V gene. The CDR3 has 16 amino acids. CDR3 sequence reads: CASSLSTDDRSLGYTF. CDR3 bases: TGTGCCAGCAGTTTATCAACCGACGATCGGTCGCTTGGCTACACCTTC.

This clonotype was observed many times. The DNA of the CDR3 is TGTGCCAGCTCTCTATCCTTGGGAGGGGTAGGGCAGTACTTC. Residues: CASSLSLGGVGQYF. This sequence joins TRBV28 and TRBJ2-7, with 7 bases matching TRBD2. Germline CDR1 reads MDHEN; CDR2 reads SYDVKM. The trim removed 8 bases at V and 9 bases at J, leaving 16 bases unmatched. The CDR3 contains 14 residues.

Points on this clonotype: A far larger clone is one nucleotide away, so this likely arose from a read error. The chain has TRBV7-9 and TRBJ1-1; D gene uncertain. The germline V and J ends were trimmed by 7 bases and 0 bases, with 12 bases remaining between them. CDR3 size: 14 residues. CDR1 and CDR2 from the germline V gene are SEHNR and FQNEAQ (reference sequence). CDR3 in DNA: TGTGCCAGCACTCCCCCCGGGGTGAACACTGAAGCTTTCTTT. Translated: CASTPPGVNTEAFF. The full variable domain, with the rest looked up from reference TRBV7-9 and TRBJ1-1, is DTGVSQNPRHKITKRGQNVTFRCDPISEHNRLYWYRQTLGQGPEFLTYFQNEAQLEKSRLLSDRFSAERPKGSFSTLEIQRTEQGDSAMYLCASTPPGVNTEAFFGQGTRLTVV.

The chain joins TRBV4-1 to TRBJ1-5, with D possibly being TRBD1 (6 bases). Germline CDR1 reads MGHRA; CDR2 reads YSYEKL. This CDR3 has 17 amino acids. The germline V and J ends were trimmed by 0 bases and 4 bases, with 16 bases remaining between them. DNA of the CDR3: TGCGCCAGCAGCCAAGAAGGGTACTGGGGGGCGAATCAGCCCCAGCATTTT. It specifies CASSQEGYWGANQPQHF.